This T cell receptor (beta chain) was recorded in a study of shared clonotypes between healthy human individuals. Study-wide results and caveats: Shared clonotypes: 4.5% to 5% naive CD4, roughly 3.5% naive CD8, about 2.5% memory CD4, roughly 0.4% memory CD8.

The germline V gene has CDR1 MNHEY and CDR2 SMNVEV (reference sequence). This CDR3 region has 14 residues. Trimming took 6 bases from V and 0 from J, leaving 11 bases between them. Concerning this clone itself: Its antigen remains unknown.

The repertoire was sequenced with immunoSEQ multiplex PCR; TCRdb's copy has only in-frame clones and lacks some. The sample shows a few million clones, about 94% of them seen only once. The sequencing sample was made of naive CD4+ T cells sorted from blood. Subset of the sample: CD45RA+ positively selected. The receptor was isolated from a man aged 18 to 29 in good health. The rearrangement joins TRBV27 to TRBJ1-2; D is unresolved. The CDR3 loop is CASRAAGPNYGYTF. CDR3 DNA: TGTGCCAGCAGGGCCGCCGGCCCTAACTATGGCTACACCTTC.